This T cell receptor (beta chain) was profiled in a study of technical replicates of blood from a handful of donors. The CDR3 loop spans 18 amino acids. CDR1 and CDR2 (germline): SGHRS, YFSETQ. V lost 0 bases and J lost 4, with 22 bases in between. The data were produced by immunoSEQ multiplex PCR, yet TCRdb's version contains in-frame clones alone and is incomplete. The profile shows roughly 93,000 clones, roughly 96% of them singletons. V and J are TRBV5-1 and TRBJ1-2; no clear D gene. The sequenced material came from T cells isolated from PBMCs. This receptor was taken from a human donor in good health. DNA for the CDR3: TGCGCCAGCAGCTTGGAGTATTTTGCTCGAGCTCGCGGCTATGGCTACACCTTC. It specifies CASSLEYFARARGYGYTF.